This entry lists 7 T cell receptor beta chains sequenced from one sample in a study of graft-versus-host responses after intestinal transplantation. Only in-frame clones appear in the TCRdb table, and some are missing; sequencing was by immunoSEQ multiplex PCR. The sample lists some 41,000 clones; about 90% were seen once. The material was PBMCs, obtained approximately 320 days after intestinal transplant. Receptor source: a human patient who received an intestinal transplant, so some T cells may come from the graft donor.

The rearrangement uses TRBV5-6 and TRBJ1-6; D unclear. V dropped 6 bases and J dropped 9 bases, with 19 bases sitting between them. The CDR3 sequence is 15 residues long. Germline V gene sequence: CDR1 SGHDT, CDR2 YYEEEE. The CDR3: CASTVGSGVGSPLHF. The CDR3, as DNA: TGTGCCAGCACCGTTGGCTCCGGTGTAGGTTCACCCCTCCACTTT.

The CDR3 bases are TGCGCCAGCAGCTTGGACAGGGTCCGCACTGAAGCTTTCTTT. Protein: CASSLDRVRTEAFF. V usage is TRBV5-1 and J usage is TRBJ1-1; TRBD1 might be the D (6 bases). Germline V gives CDR1 SGHRS, CDR2 YFSETQ. Trimming took 0 bases from V and 4 from J, leaving 10 bases between them. The CDR3 consists of 14 residues.

The chain recombines TRBV4-1 with TRBJ2-1, with 16 nucleotides matching TRBD2. With V trimmed by 4 bases and J by 10 bases, 10 bases remained unmatched. CDR3 length equals 17 residues. The germline gives CDR1 MGHRA, CDR2 YSYEKL. The CDR3 loop is CASSLGTSGGAPEEQFF. The CDR3 DNA follows: TGCGCCAGCAGCCTGGGGACTAGCGGGGGGGCTCCGGAAGAGCAGTTCTTC.

The V gene is TRBV11-2, the J gene TRBJ2-5, with 9 bases aligning to TRBD2. The length of the CDR3 is 16 residues. V shed 1 base and J 4 bases; nucleotides not matched to a gene: 7. Germline values: CDR1 SGHAT, CDR2 FQNNGV. CDR3 region: CASSLGDSGRGETQYF. CDR3 nucleotides: TGTGCCAGCAGCTTAGGGGATAGCGGGAGAGGAGAGACCCAGTACTTC.

The rearrangement uses TRBV11-2 and TRBJ2-7; the match to TRBD1 covers 8 bases. CDR1 SGHAT and CDR2 FQNNGV come from the germline V gene. Germline trimming cut 5 bases from V and 5 bases from J; bases unmatched to any gene: 8. This CDR3 spans 14 amino acids. The CDR3 is CASSPDRDSHEQYF. CDR3 sequence (DNA): TGTGCCAGCAGCCCGGACAGGGACAGCCACGAGCAGTACTTC.

V usage is TRBV7-8 and J usage is TRBJ2-3; 13 bases agree with TRBD2. With V trimmed by 2 bases and J by 0 bases, 5 bases remained unmatched. The CDR3 extends over 18 amino acids. The germline CDR1 and CDR2 sequences are SGHVS and FQNEAQ. Here the CDR3 reads CASSLIRTSGRSTDTQYF. For the CDR3, the DNA is TGTGCCAGCAGCTTAATCAGGACTAGCGGGAGAAGCACAGATACGCAGTATTTT.

The V gene is TRBV15, the J gene TRBJ1-2; no clear D gene. Germline values: CDR1 LNHNV, CDR2 YYDKDF (reference sequence). This CDR3 is 13 amino acids long. Trimming took 0 bases from V and 6 from J, leaving 8 bases between them. The CDR3 coding sequence is TGTGCCACCAGCAGAGATCGGGCGGATGGCTACACCTTC. Its translation is CATSRDRADGYTF.